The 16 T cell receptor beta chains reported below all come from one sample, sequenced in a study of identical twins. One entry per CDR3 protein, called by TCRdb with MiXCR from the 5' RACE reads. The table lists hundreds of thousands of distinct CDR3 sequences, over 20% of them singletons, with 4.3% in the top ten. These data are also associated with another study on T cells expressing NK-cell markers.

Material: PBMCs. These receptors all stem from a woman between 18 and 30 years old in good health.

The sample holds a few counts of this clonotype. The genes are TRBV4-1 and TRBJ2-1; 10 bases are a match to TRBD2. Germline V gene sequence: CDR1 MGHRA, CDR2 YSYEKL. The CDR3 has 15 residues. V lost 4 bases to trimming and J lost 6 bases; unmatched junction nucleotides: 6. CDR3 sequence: CASSRASGSPNEQFF. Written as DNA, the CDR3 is TGCGCCAGCAGCCGGGCTAGCGGGAGTCCCAATGAGCAGTTCTTC.

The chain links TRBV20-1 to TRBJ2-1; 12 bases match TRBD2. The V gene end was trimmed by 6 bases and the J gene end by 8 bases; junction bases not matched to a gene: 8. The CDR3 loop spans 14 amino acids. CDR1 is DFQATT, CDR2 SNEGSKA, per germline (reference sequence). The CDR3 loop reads CSAMTSGRSYEQFF. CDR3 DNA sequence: TGCAGTGCCATGACTAGCGGGAGATCGTATGAGCAGTTCTTC.

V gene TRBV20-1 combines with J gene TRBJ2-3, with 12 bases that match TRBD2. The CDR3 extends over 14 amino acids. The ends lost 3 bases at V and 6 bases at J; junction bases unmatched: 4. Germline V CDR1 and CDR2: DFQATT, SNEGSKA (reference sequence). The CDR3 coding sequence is TGCAGTGCTAGGACTAGCGGGAGACAGGATACGCAGTATTTT. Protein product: CSARTSGRQDTQYF.

The chain's CDR3 is CSARFSSGTGEGITNEKLFF. The CDR3 DNA reads TGCAGTGCTAGATTTTCCTCGGGGACAGGGGAAGGAATTACTAATGAAAAACTGTTTTTT. This chain connects TRBV20-1 to TRBJ1-4; TRBD1 matches 10 bases. Per the germline V gene, CDR1 is DFQATT and CDR2 is SNEGSKA (reference sequence). The CDR3 runs to 20 residues. J lost 2 bases, V lost 2 bases, and 17 bases had no gene match.

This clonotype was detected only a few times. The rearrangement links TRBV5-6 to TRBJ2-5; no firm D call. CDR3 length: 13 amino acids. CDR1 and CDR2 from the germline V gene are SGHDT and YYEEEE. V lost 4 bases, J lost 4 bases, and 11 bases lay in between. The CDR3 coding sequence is TGTGCCAGCAGCCTTACGGTTACAGAGACCCAGTACTTC. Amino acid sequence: CASSLTVTETQYF.

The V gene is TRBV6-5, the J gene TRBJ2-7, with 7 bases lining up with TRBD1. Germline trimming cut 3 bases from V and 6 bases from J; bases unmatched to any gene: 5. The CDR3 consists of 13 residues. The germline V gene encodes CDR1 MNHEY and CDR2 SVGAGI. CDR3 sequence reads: CASSYSTGVEQYF. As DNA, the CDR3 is TGTGCCAGCAGTTATTCCACAGGGGTCGAGCAGTACTTC.

CDR3 sequence reads: CSAREPTGSYNEQFF. The CDR3 nucleotides read TGCAGTGCTAGAGAACCGACAGGTTCCTACAATGAGCAGTTCTTC. The chain recombines TRBV20-1 with TRBJ2-1, with D possibly TRBD1 on 6 matching bases. V lost 0 bases and J 1 base, leaving 10 bases between the germline ends. The CDR3 length is 15 residues. Germline values: CDR1 DFQATT, CDR2 SNEGSKA (reference sequence).

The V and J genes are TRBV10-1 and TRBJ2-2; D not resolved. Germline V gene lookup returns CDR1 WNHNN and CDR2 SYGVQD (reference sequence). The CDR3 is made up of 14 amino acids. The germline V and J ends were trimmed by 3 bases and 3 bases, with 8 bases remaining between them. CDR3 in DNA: TGCGCCAGCAGTGAAAGGTCGGACACCGGGGAGCTGTTTTTT. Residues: CASSERSDTGELFF.

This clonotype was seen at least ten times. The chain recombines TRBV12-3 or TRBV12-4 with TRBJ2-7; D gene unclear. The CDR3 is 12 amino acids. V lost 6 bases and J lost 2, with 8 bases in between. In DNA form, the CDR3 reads TGTGCCAGCAGAGCGCCTACCTACGAGCAGTACTTC. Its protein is CASRAPTYEQYF.

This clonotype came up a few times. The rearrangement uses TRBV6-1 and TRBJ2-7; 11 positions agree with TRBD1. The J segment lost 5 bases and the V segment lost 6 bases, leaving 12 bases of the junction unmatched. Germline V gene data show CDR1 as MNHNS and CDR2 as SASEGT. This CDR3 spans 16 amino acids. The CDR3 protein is CASRRWDRGGFDEQYF. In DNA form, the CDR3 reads TGTGCCAGCAGAAGATGGGACAGGGGGGGTTTCGACGAGCAGTACTTC.

CDR3: CSALDRGGEKLFF. DNA of the CDR3: TGCAGTGCCCTGGACAGGGGAGGGGAAAAACTGTTTTTT. The chain joins TRBV20-1 to TRBJ1-4; 9 bases agree with TRBD1. CDR1 DFQATT and CDR2 SNEGSKA come from the germline V gene (reference sequence). This CDR3 spans 13 amino acids. V shed 6 bases and J 8 bases; nucleotides not matched to a gene: 7.

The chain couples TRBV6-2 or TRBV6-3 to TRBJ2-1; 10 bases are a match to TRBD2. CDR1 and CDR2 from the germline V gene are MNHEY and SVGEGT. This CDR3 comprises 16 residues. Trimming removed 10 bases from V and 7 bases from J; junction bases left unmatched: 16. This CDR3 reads CATTGLAVELWNEQFF. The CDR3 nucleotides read TGTGCCACCACAGGACTAGCGGTTGAGTTGTGGAATGAGCAGTTCTTC.

In DNA, the CDR3 is TGTGCCAGCAGCGTACAGGGGTCGGCCAATCAGCCCCAGCATTTT. Translated, it gives CASSVQGSANQPQHF. The chain links TRBV5-5 to TRBJ1-5; 7 bases agree with TRBD1. CDR1 is SGHKS and CDR2 is YYEKEE in the germline V gene (reference sequence). Trimming cost V 4 bases and J 3 bases; bases outside gene matches: 7. This CDR3 contains 15 residues.

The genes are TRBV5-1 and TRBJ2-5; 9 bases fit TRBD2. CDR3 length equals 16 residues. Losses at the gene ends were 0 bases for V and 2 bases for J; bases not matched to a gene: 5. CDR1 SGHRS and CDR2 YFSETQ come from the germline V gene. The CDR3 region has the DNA TGCGCCAGCAGCTTGGTATCCAGCGGGGGGCAAGAGACCCAGTACTTC. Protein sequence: CASSLVSSGGQETQYF.

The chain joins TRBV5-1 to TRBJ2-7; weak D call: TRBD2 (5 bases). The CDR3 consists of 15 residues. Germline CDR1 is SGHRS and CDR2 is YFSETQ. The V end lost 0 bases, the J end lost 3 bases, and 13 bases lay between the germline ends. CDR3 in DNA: TGCGCCAGCAGCTTGGAAGGACTCACATACTACGAGCAGTACTTC. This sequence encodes CASSLEGLTYYEQYF.

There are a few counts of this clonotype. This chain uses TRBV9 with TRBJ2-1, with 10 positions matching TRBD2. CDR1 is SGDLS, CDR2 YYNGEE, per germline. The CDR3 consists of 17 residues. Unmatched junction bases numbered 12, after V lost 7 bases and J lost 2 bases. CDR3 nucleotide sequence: TGTGCCAGCGGCGGTCGAAGCGGGAGGGCCGCCTACAATGAGCAGTTCTTC. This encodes CASGGRSGRAAYNEQFF.